This T cell receptor beta chain was captured by sequencing in a study of T cell changes during pregnancy in multiple sclerosis (dated by TCRdb to the late 2010s). Background on the whole study: The study looked at changes in the T cell repertoire across pregnancy in women with multiple sclerosis.

Inclusive of the bounding cysteine and phenylalanine, the CDR3 is 18 residues long. Of the read, only the CDR3 DNA is kept; its 54 bases are in frame from base 1. For this chain, trimming is 5 bases at the V end and 2 bases at the J end, and the number of junction bases without a gene match is 11. From a lookup of the germline V gene, CDR1 and CDR2 are SGHTA and FQGNSA. Regarding this clone: The antigen it binds to is not known. Base quality data are lacking; no much larger clone is found one base away.

The protocol used for the library was the immunoSEQ multiplex PCR assay. Sourced from immuneACCESS, this table was stored by TCRdb with only in-frame sequences that have V and J called. A share of the clones is absent; for the studies checked, an unresolved V gene accounts for under half, and the remainder has no known explanation. The sample yields approximately 85,000 clones; approximately 93% were counted once. Roughly 2.5% of the sample is in the top ten clones. Material: peripheral blood, obtained in the first trimester of pregnancy. This receptor was taken from a female donor with multiple sclerosis, enrolled in a pregnancy study. The sequence joins TRBV7-2 to TRBJ2-2, with 10 junctional bases fitting TRBD2. The CDR3 protein is CASSASPSGSDNTGELFF. The sequenced DNA: TGTGCCAGCAGCGCAAGCCCTAGCGGGAGTGATAACACCGGGGAGCTGTTTTTT.